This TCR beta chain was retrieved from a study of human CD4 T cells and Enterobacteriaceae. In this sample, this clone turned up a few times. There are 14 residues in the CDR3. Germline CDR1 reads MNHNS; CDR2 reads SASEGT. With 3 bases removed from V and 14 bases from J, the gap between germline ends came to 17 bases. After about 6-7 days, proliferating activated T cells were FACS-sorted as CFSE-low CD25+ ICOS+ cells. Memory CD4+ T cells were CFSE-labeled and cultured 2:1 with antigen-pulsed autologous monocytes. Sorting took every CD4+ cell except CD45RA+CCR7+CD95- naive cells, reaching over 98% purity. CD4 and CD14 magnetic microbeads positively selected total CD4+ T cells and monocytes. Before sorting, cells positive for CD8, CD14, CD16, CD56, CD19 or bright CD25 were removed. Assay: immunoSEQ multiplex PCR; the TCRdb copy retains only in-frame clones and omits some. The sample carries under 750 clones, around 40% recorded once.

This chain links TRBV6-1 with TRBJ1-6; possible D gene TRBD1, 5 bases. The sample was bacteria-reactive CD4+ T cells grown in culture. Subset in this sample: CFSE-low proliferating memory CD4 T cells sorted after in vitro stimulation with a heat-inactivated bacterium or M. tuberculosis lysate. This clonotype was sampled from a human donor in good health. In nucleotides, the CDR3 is TGTGCCAGCAGTGACCGGGGGGGGAGAGATTCCCTCCACTTT. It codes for CASSDRGGRDSLHF.